This T cell receptor (beta chain) appears in the sequencing data of a study of blood T cell repertoires in COVID-19. This CDR3 is 13 amino acids long. Germline lookup yields CDR1 MNHEY and CDR2 SMNVEV (reference sequence). Trimming removed 0 bases at V and 5 bases at J, with 6 bases between. Assay used: immunoSEQ multiplex PCR; TCRdb lists only in-frame clones, some missing. The data hold 200,000 to 250,000 clones, with about four fifths observed a single time. The sequence derives from a woman aged 45-65 years who had been exposed to COVID-19. The sample taken for sequencing was PBMCs or T cells enriched from blood (not recorded which). The chain joins TRBV27 to TRBJ2-3; D uncertain. CDR3 DNA sequence: TGTGCCAGCAGTTTATCTCTCGGAGATACGCAGTATTTT. Its protein is CASSLSLGDTQYF.